The present T cell receptor beta chain was sequenced within a study of blood T cell repertoires in COVID-19. Study information: Samples of COVID-19 (acute and convalescent) were obtained from the United States, Italy and Spain. Sample material is recorded as cDNA or gDNA derived from T cells, B-cell-depleted T cells, or PBMCs.

The CDR3 runs to 15 residues. V was shortened by 5 bases and J by 0 bases, with 12 bases between the two germline ends. Germline assignment: CDR1 LNHNV and CDR2 YYDKDF (reference sequence). This clone appeared a single time. In the authors' workflow: It was from reference gene primer amplification that nucleated cell counts were estimated. Some clones are missing from TCRdb's copy, which holds only in-frame ones; the method was immunoSEQ multiplex PCR. Clone size and the V and J calls come from that table; the DNA yielded D and trimming. The sample contains about 230,000 clones, 84% of which appear only once.

This sequence was found in a man in his forties or fifties who had recovered from COVID-19. The sample taken for sequencing was peripheral blood. V usage is TRBV15 and J usage is TRBJ2-3, with D possibly matching TRBD1 (6 bases). CDR3 sequence reads: CATSGQGGSTDTQYF. The CDR3 DNA sequence: TGTGCCACCAGCGGGCAAGGGGGAAGCACAGATACGCAGTATTTT.